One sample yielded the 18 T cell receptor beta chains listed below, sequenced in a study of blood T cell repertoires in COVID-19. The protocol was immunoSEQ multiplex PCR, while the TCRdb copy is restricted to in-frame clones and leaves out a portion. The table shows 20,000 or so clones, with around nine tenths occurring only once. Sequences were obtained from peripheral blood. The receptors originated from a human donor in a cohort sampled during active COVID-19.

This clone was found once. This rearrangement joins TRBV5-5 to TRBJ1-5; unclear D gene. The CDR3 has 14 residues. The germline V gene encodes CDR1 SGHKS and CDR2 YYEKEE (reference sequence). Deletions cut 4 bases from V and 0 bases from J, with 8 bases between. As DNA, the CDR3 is TGTGCCAGCAGCCCTCCGGGTAGCAATCAGCCCCAGCATTTT. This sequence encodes CASSPPGSNQPQHF.

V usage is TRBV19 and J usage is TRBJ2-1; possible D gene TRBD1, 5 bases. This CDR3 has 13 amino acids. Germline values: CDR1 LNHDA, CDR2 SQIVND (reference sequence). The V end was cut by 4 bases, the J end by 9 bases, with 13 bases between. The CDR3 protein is CASSNQGMGEQFF. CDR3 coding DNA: TGTGCCAGTAGTAATCAGGGTATGGGTGAGCAGTTCTTC.

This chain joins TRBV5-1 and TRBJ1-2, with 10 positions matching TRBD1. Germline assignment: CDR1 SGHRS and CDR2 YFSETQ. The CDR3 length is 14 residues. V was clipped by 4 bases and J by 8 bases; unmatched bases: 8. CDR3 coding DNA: TGCGCCAGCAGCGCCTGGACAGGGGGGAACGGCTACACCTTC. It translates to CASSAWTGGNGYTF.

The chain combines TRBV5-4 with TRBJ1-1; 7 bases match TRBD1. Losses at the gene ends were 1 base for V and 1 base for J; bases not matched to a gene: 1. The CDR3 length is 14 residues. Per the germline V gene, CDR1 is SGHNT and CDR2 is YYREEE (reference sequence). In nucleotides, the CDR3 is TGTGCCAGCAGCTTGAGGGGGCCGAACACTGAAGCTTTCTTT. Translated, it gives CASSLRGPNTEAFF.

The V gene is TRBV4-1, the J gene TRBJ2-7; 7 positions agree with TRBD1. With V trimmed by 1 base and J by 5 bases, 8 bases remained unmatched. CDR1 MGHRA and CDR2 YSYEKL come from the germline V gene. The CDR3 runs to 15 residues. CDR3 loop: CASSQASAGGDEQYF. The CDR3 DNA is TGCGCCAGCAGCCAAGCTTCAGCAGGGGGTGACGAGCAGTACTTC.

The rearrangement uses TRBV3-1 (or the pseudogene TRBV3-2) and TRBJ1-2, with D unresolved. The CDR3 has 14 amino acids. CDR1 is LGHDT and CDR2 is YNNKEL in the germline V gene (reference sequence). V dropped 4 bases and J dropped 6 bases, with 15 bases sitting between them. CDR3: CASSLRERVHGYTF. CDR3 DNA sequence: TGTGCCAGCAGCCTCAGAGAGCGAGTTCATGGCTACACCTTC.

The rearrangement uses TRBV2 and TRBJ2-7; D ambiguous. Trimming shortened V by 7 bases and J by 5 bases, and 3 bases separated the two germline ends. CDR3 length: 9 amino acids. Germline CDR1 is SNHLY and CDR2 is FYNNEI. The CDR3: CASKHEQYF. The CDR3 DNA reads TGTGCCAGCAAGCACGAGCAGTACTTC.

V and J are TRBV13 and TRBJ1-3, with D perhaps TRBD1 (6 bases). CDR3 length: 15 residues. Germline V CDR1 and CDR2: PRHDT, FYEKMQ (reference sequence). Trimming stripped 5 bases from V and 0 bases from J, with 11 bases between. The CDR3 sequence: CASSPTGISGNTIYF. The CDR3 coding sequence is TGTGCCAGCAGCCCTACAGGGATCTCTGGAAACACCATATATTTT.

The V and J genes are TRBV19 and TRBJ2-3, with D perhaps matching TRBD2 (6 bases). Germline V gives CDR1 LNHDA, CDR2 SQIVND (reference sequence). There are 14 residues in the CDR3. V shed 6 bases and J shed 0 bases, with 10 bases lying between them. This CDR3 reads CASRTGTSTDTQYF. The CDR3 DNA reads TGTGCCAGTAGGACCGGGACTAGCACAGATACGCAGTATTTT.

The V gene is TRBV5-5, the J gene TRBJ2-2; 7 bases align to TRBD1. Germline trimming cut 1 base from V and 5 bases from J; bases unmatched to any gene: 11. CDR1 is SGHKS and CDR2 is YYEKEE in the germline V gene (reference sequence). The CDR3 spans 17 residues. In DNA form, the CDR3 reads TGTGCCAGCAGCTTGTTTTTGACAGGGCCGACTACCGGGGAGCTGTTTTTT. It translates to CASSLFLTGPTTGELFF.

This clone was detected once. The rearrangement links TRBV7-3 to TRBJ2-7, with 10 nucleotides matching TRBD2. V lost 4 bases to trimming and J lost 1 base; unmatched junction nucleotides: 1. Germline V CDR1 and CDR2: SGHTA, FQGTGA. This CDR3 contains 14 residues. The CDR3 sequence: CASSSSGGSYEQYF. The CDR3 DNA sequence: TGTGCCAGCAGCTCTAGCGGGGGTTCCTACGAGCAGTACTTC.

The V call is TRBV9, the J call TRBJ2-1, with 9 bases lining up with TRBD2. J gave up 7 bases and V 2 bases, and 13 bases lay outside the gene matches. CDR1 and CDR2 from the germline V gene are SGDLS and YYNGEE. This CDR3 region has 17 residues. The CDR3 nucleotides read TGTGCCAGCAGCGTTCGTAGCGGGAGCCCCTTTGGGAATGAGCAGTTCTTC. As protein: CASSVRSGSPFGNEQFF.

This CDR3 reads CASSQDLLSYEQYF. The CDR3 nucleotides read TGTGCCAGCAGCCAAGACTTGCTCAGCTACGAGCAGTACTTC. V usage is TRBV4-2 and J usage is TRBJ2-7, with D unresolved. The CDR3 totals 14 residues. CDR1 and CDR2 from the germline V gene are LGHNA and YNFKEQ. Trimming removed 0 bases at V and 3 bases at J, with 9 bases between.

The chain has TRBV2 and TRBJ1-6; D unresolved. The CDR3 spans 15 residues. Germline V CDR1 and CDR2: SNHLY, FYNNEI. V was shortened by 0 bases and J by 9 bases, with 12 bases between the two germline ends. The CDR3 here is CASSEATQSSSPLHF. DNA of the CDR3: TGTGCCAGCAGTGAAGCAACCCAGTCGTCTTCACCCCTCCACTTT.

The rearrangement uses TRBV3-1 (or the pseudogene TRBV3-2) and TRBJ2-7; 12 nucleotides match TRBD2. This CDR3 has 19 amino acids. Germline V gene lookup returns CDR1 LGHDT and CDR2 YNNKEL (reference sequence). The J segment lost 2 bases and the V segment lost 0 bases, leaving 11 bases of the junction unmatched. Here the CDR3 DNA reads TGTGCCAGCAGCCAAGACCCGGGACTAGCGGGCCCTTATCCCTACGAGCAGTACTTC. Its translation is CASSQDPGLAGPYPYEQYF.

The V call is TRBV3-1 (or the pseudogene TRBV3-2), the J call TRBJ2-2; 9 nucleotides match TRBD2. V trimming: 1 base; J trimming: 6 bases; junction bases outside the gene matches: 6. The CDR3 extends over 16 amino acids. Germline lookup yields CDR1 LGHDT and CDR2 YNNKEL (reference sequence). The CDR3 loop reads CASSQVLAGGAGELFF. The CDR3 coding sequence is TGTGCCAGCAGCCAAGTGTTGGCGGGAGGGGCCGGGGAGCTGTTTTTT.

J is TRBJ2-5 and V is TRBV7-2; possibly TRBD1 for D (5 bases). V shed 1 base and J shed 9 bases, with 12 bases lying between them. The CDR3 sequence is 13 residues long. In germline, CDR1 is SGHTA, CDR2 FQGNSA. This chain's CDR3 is CASSLGAIGAQYF. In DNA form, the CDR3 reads TGTGCCAGCAGCTTAGGAGCCATAGGGGCCCAGTACTTC.

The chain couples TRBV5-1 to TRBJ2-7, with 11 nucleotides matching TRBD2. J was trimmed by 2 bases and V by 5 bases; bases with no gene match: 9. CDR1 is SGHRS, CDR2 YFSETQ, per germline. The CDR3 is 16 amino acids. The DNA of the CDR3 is TGCGCCAGCAGTCGGCTAGCGGGAGGTCCCGCCTACGAGCAGTACTTC. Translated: CASSRLAGGPAYEQYF. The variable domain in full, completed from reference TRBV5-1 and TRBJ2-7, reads KAGVTQTPRYLIKTRGQQVTLSCSPISGHRSVSWYQQTPGQGLQFLFEYFSETQRNKGNFPGRFSGRQFSNSRSEMNVSTLELGDSALYLCASSRLAGGPAYEQYFGPGTRLTVT.